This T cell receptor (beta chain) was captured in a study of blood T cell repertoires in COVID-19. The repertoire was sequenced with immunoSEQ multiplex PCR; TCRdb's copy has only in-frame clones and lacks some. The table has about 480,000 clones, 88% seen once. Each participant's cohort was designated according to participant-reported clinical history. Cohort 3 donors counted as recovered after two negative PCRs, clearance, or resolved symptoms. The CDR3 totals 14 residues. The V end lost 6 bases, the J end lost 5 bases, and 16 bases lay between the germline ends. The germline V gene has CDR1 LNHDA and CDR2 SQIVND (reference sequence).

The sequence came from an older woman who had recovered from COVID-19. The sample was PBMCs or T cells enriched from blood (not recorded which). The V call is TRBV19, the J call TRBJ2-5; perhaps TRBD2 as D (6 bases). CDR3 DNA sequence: TGTGCCAGTAGCCCGGGCAGGGAGGAGGAGACCCAGTACTTC. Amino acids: CASSPGREEETQYF.